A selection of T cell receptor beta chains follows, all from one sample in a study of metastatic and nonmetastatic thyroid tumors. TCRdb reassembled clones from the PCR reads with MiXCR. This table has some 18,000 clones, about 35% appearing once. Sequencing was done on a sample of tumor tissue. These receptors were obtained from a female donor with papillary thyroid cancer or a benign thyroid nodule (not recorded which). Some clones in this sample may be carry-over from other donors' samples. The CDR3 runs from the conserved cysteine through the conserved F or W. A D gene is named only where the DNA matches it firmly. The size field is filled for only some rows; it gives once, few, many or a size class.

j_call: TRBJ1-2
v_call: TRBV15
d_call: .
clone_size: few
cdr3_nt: TGTGCCACCAGCAGAGAAGGGATTGGGGGCTACACCTTC
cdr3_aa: CATSREGIGGYTF

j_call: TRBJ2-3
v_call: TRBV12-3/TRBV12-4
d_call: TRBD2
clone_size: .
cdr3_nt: TGTGCCAGCATTAGCGGGAGAGGAGATACGCAGTATTTT
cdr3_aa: CASISGRGDTQYF

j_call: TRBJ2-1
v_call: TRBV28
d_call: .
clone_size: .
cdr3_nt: TGTGCCAGCAGGTTACCGGGACCCTCCAATGAGCAGTTCTTC
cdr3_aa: CASRLPGPSNEQFF

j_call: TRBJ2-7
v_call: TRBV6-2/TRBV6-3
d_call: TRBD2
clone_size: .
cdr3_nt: TGTGCCAGCAGCACTCCCTCACTAGCGGGAGATACCGAGCAGTACTTC
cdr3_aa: CASSTPSLAGDTEQYF

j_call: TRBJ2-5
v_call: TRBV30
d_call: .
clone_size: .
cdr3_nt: TGTGCCTGGAGTCGGGACCAAGAGACCCAGTACTTC
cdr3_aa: CAWSRDQETQYF

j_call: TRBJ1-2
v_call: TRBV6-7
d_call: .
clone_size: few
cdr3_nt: TGTGCCAGCAGTTACCCTCCGATCCTCTTCTATGGCTACACCTTC
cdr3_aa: CASSYPPILFYGYTF

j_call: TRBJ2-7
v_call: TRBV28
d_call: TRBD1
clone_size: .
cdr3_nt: TGTGCCAGCAGTTTGGGGGGACAGGGGCACGAGCAGTACTTC
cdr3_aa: CASSLGGQGHEQYF

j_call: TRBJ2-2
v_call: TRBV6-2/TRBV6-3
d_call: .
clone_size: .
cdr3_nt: TGTGCCAGCAGTTACGCTTCCGGGACAAGCACCGGGGAGCTGTTTTTT
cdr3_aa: CASSYASGTSTGELFF

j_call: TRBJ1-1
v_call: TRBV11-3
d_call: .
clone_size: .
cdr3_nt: TGTGCCAGCAGCCCACTTCTTTACAAAAACACTGAAGCTTTCTTT
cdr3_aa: CASSPLLYKNTEAFF

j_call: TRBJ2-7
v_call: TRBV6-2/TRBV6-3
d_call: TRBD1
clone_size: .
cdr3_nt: TGTGCCAGCAGATTCGGACAGGGACCCTACGAGCAGTACTTC
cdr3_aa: CASRFGQGPYEQYF

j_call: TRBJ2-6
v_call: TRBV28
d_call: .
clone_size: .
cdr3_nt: TGTGCCAGCAGTTCCACAGGGTCTGGGGCCAACGTCCTGACTTTC
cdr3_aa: CASSSTGSGANVLTF

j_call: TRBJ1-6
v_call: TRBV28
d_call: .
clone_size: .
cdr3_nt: TGTGCCAGCAGTTCCGCCCTGGGGCCGAATTCACCCCTCCACTTT
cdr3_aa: CASSSALGPNSPLHF

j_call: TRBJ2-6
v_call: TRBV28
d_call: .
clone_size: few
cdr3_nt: TGTGCCAGCAGTTTATGGGCCTCTGGGGCCAACGTCCTGACTTTC
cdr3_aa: CASSLWASGANVLTF

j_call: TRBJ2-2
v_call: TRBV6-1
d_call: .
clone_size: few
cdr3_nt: TGTGCCAGCAGTGTCGAGTACAGGGCGGCCGGGGAGCTGTTTTTT
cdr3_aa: CASSVEYRAAGELFF

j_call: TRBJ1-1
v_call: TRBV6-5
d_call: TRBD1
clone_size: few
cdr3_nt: TGTGCCAGCAGTTACTCGGCAGGGGGCACTGAAGCTTTCTTT
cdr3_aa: CASSYSAGGTEAFF

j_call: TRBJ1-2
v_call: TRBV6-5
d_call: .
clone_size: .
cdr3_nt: TGTGCCAGCAGTTACCAGCAGGGTACCAACTATGGCTACACCTTC
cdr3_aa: CASSYQQGTNYGYTF

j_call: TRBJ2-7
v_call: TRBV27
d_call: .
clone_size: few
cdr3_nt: TGTGCCAGCAGTCGTCGGGCCGCCGGCTACGAGCAGTACTTC
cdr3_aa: CASSRRAAGYEQYF

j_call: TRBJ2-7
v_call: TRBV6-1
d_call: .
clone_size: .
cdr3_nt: TGTGCCAGCAGGGACTGGGGGGAAGGGGAGCAGTACTTC
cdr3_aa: CASRDWGEGEQYF

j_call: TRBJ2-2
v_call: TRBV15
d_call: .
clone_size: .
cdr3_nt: TGTGCCACCAGCAGAGACCGGGCGAACACCGGGGAGCTGTTTTTT
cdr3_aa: CATSRDRANTGELFF

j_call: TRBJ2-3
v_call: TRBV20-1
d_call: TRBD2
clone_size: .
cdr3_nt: TGCAGTGCTAGATCTCTAAGCGGGAGGGCAGATACGCAGTATTTT
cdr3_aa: CSARSLSGRADTQYF

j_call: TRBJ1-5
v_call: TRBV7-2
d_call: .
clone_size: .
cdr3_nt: TGTGCCAGCAGTTTCGGACATGCGAGCAATCAGCCCCAGCATTTT
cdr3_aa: CASSFGHASNQPQHF

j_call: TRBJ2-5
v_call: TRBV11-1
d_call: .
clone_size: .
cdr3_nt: TGTGCCAGCAGCCCCCGGGACCTAGAGACCCAGTACTTC
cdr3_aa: CASSPRDLETQYF

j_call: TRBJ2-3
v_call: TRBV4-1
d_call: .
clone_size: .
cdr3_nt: TGCGCCAGCAGCCAGAAGGGACATACAACCACAGATACGCAGTATTTT
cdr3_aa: CASSQKGHTTTDTQYF

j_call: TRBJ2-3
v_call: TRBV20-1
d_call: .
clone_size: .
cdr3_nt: TGCAGTGCTTCCGACCTGGACGAGTGCACAGATACGCAGTATTTT
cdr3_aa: CSASDLDECTDTQYF

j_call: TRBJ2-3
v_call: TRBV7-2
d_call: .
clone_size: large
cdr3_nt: TGTGCCAGCAGCTTAGCGGGAGACACAGATACGCAGTATTTT
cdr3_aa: CASSLAGDTDTQYF

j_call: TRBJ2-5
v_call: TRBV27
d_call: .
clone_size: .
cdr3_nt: TGTGCCAGCAGTTCCACAGAGACTCGAGAGACCCAGTACTTC
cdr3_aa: CASSSTETRETQYF

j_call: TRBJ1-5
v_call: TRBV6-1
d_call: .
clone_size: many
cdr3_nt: TGTGCCAGCAGTTCAACAGGGAATAGCAATCAGCCCCAGCATTTT
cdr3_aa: CASSSTGNSNQPQHF

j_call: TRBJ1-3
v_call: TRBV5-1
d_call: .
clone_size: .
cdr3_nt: TGCGCCAGCAGCCCCCGGGCCCTAGGTAGCTCTGGAAACACCATATATTTT
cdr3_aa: CASSPRALGSSGNTIYF

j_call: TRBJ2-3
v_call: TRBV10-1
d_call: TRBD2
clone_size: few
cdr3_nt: TGCGCCAGCAACAGACTAGCGGGTAGCACAGATACGCAGTATTTT
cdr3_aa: CASNRLAGSTDTQYF

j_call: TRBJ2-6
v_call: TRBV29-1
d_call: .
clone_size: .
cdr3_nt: TGCAGCGTTTGGGGACTTTCGGGAGGGGCCAACGTCCTGACTTTC
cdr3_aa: CSVWGLSGGANVLTF

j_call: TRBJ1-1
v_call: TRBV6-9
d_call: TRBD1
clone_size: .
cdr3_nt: TGTGCCAGCAGTTACCCTACAGGGGAGCAAGCTTTCTTT
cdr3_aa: CASSYPTGEQAFF

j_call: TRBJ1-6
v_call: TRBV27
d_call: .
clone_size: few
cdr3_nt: TGTGCCAGCAGTTTCCGTCTCCTAGGTTCACCCCTCCACTTT
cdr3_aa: CASSFRLLGSPLHF

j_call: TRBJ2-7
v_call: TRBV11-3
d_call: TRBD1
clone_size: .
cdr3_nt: TGTGCCAGCAGCTCGAACCGGGACAGGGGGCCTTACGAGCAGTACTTC
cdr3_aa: CASSSNRDRGPYEQYF

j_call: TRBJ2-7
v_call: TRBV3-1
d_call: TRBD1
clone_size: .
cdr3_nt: TGTGCCAGCACCACAAAACAGGGGACAGCTTCATACGAGCAGTACTTC
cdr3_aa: CASTTKQGTASYEQYF

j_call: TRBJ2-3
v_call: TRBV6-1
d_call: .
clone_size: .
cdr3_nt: TGTGCCAGCAGTGAAATCAGGGGTCGTGAGTATTTT
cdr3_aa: CASSEIRGREYF

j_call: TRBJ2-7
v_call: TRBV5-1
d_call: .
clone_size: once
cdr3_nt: TGCGCCAGCAGCTTGGATTTCTACTCAGGGCTGTACGAGCAGTACTTC
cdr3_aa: CASSLDFYSGLYEQYF

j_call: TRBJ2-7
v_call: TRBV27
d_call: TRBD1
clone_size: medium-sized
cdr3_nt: TGTGCCAGCAGTTTAGCAGGGGGCAGAGAGCAGTACTTC
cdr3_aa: CASSLAGGREQYF

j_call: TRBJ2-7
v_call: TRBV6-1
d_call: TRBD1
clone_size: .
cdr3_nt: TGTGCCAGCAGTGGCGCGGGACAGGACGAGCAGTACTTC
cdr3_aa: CASSGAGQDEQYF

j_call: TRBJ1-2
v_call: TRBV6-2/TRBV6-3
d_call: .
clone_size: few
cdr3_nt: TGTGCCAGCAGGTTAACCAGGGGAGGCTACACCTTC
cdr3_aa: CASRLTRGGYTF

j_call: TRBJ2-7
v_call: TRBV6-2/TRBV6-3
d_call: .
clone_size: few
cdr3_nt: TGTGCCAGCAGTTACAGTAAGAACGAGCAGTACTTC
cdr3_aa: CASSYSKNEQYF

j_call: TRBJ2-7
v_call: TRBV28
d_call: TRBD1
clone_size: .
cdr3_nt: TGTGCCAGCAACCGGGACAGGGGGACGAACGAGCAGTACTTC
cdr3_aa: CASNRDRGTNEQYF

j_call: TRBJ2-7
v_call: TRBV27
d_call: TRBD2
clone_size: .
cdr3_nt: TGTGCCAGCAGTTCGTACGGACTAGCGGGTGAGCAGTACTTC
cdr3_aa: CASSSYGLAGEQYF

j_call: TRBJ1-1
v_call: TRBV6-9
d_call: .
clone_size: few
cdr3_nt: TGCGCCAGCAGTGCATCGGTGAACACTGAAGCTTTCTTT
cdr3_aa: CASSASVNTEAFF

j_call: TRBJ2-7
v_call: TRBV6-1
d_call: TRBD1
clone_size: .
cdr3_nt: TGTGCCAGCAGTTCGGATGGGACAGGGGCCTACGAGCAGTACTTC
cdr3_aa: CASSSDGTGAYEQYF

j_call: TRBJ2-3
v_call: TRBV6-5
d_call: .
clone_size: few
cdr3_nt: TGTGCCAGCAAATCGGGAACAGATACGCAGTATTTT
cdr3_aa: CASKSGTDTQYF

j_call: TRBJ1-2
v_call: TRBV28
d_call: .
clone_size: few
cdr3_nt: TGTGCCAGCAGTTTACTTGGGGCCCATAAAAGTTGGGGCTACACCTTC
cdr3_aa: CASSLLGAHKSWGYTF

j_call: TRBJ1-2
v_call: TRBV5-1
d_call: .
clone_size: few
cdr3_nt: TGCGCCAGCAGCCCGCCCACAGGGCTCGGTGGCTACACCTTC
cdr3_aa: CASSPPTGLGGYTF

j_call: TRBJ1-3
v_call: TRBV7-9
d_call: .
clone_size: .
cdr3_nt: TGTGCCAGCAGCTCCCTCAGGGGAAGAGGAAACACCATATATTTT
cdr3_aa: CASSSLRGRGNTIYF

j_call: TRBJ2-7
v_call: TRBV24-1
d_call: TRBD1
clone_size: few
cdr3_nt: TGTGCCACCAGCTCCTCAGGGGGCGGCTTCGAGCAGTACTTC
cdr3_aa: CATSSSGGGFEQYF

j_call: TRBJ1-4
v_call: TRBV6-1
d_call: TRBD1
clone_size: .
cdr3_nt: TGTGCCAGCACCTACGGACAGGGGGTCGGAGAAAAACTGTTTTTT
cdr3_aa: CASTYGQGVGEKLFF

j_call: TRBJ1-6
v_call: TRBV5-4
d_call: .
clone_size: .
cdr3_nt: TGTGCCAGCAGCCCAACAAAGTATAATTCACCCCTCCACTTT
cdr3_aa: CASSPTKYNSPLHF

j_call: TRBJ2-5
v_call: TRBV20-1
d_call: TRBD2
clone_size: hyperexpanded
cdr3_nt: TGCAGTGCTGAAGCGCGGGGGTCAGAGACCCAGTACTTC
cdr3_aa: CSAEARGSETQYF

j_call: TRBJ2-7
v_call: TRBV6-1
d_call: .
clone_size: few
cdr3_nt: TGTGCCAGCAGTCTCAGGTATTACGAGCAGTACTTC
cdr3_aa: CASSLRYYEQYF

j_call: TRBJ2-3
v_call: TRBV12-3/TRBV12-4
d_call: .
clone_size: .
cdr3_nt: TGTGCCAGCAGCTCAAGGGGGGCTAGCACAGATACGCAGTATTTT
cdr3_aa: CASSSRGASTDTQYF